These T cell receptor beta chains were read from a single sample in a study of shared clonotypes between healthy human individuals. TCRdb keeps only in-frame clones here, not all; method: immunoSEQ multiplex PCR. The sample has about 2.1 million clones; 85% to 95% are singletons. Sequencing used naive CD8+ T cells from PBMCs. The source of these receptors is a man between 18 and 35 years old in good health. Some clones in this sample may be carry-over from other donors' samples. Both conserved end residues are part of each CDR3. The order of the fields is clone size, J gene, V gene, D gene, CDR3 protein, CDR3 DNA. The D gene is left open where the match is weak. Clone size is stated in some rows and not others, as once, few, many or a class when expanded.

NA | TRBJ1-4 | TRBV28 | NA | CASSFEGSRVYGDINEKLFF | TGTGCCAGCAGTTTTGAGGGTTCGCGAGTCTACGGGGACATTAATGAAAAACTGTTTTTT
NA | TRBJ1-1 | TRBV12-5 | NA | CASGFFGNTEAFF | TGTGCTAGTGGTTTCTTTGGGAACACTGAAGCTTTCTTT
once | TRBJ2-3 | TRBV6-6 | NA | CASSQSEGESTDTQYF | TGTGCCAGCAGTCAAAGCGAGGGGGAGAGCACAGATACGCAGTATTTT
NA | TRBJ2-2 | TRBV30 | NA | CAWSGSRAETQNTGELFF | TGTGCCTGGAGTGGGAGTAGGGCAGAGACACAGAACACCGGGGAGCTGTTTTTT
NA | TRBJ2-1 | TRBV7-8 | NA | CASSERQALLF | TGTGCCAGCAGCGAACGACAGGCTTTGCTCTTC
NA | TRBJ1-4 | TRBV7-8 | TRBD1 | CASRGDSQKLFF | TGTGCCAGCAGGGGGGACAGCCAAAAACTGTTTTTT
NA | TRBJ2-7 | TRBV19 | TRBD1 | CASSITTGGFNEQYF | TGTGCCAGTAGTATAACGACAGGGGGGTTCAACGAGCAGTACTTC
NA | TRBJ2-3 | TRBV30 | NA | CAWSLVGSTDTQYF | TGTGCCTGGAGTCTCGTGGGATCCACAGATACGCAGTATTTT
NA | TRBJ2-2 | TRBV6-4 | TRBD1 | CASRGTGGSGELFF | TGTGCCAGCAGGGGGACAGGGGGCTCCGGGGAGCTGTTTTTT
NA | TRBJ1-5 | TRBV28 | TRBD1 | CASSGTGYSNQPQHF | TGTGCCAGCAGTGGGACAGGTTATAGCAATCAGCCCCAGCATTTT
NA | TRBJ1-4 | TRBV7-9 | NA | CASSSTPPDGEKLFF | TGTGCCAGCAGCTCCACCCCTCCCGACGGTGAAAAACTGTTTTTT
few | TRBJ2-2 | TRBV6-6 | NA | CASSSTGELFF | TGTGCCAGCAGTTCGACCGGGGAGCTGTTTTTT
once | TRBJ2-2 | TRBV11-2 | TRBD2 | CASSLTLAGVTGELFF | TGTGCCAGCAGCTTAACTCTAGCGGGAGTCACCGGGGAGCTGTTTTTT
NA | TRBJ2-2 | TRBV7-9 | TRBD2 | CASSLTSGVTGELFF | TGTGCCAGCAGCTTAACTAGCGGGGTCACCGGGGAGCTGTTTTTT
NA | TRBJ2-2 | TRBV15 | NA | CATSRVVGLTGELFF | TGTGCCACCAGCAGGGTCGTGGGCCTTACCGGGGAGCTGTTTTTT
NA | TRBJ1-3 | TRBV28 | NA | CASSPLEGTSGNTIYF | TGTGCCAGCAGTCCACTCGAGGGAACCTCTGGAAACACCATATATTTT
NA | TRBJ1-2 | TRBV5-4 | NA | CASSLAKTYYGYTF | TGTGCCAGCAGCTTGGCCAAGACATACTATGGCTACACCTTC
once | TRBJ1-2 | TRBV7-9 | TRBD1 | CASSLGPGQGPYTF | TGTGCCAGCAGCTTAGGACCGGGACAGGGGCCCTACACCTTC
NA | TRBJ2-1 | TRBV11-3 | NA | CASSPLLGEGSHNEQFF | TGTGCCAGCAGCCCCCTTTTAGGGGAAGGGTCACACAATGAGCAGTTCTTC
once | TRBJ1-2 | TRBV11-2 | NA | CASSPPRRDIYGYTF | TGTGCCAGCAGCCCCCCCAGGAGGGACATCTATGGCTACACCTTC
once | TRBJ1-5 | TRBV6-1 | NA | CASSGIGDQPQHF | TGTGCCAGCAGTGGGATTGGCGATCAGCCCCAGCATTTT
NA | TRBJ2-1 | TRBV10-3 | NA | CAISETRGSLQFF | TGTGCCATCAGTGAGACTCGGGGGTCCCTCCAGTTCTTC
NA | TRBJ1-4 | TRBV19 | NA | CASSIFGAEKLFF | TGTGCCAGTAGTATTTTTGGGGCGGAAAAACTGTTTTTT
NA | TRBJ1-2 | TRBV5-1 | TRBD1 | CASSAWTGGADGYTF | TGCGCCAGCAGCGCATGGACAGGGGGCGCAGATGGCTACACCTTC
once | TRBJ2-7 | TRBV19 | TRBD1 | CASRGQTSYEQYF | TGTGCCAGTAGGGGACAGACCTCCTACGAGCAGTACTTC
NA | TRBJ2-2 | TRBV27 | NA | CASSLSPNTGELFF | TGTGCCAGCAGTTTATCGCCGAACACCGGGGAGCTGTTTTTT
NA | TRBJ1-1 | TRBV28 | NA | CASSLTRSRVTEAFF | TGTGCCAGCAGTTTAACCAGGAGTCGGGTCACTGAAGCTTTCTTT
NA | TRBJ1-1 | TRBV27 | NA | CASSDIPQGPTQNTEAFF | TGTGCCAGCAGCGACATCCCACAAGGCCCTACTCAGAACACTGAAGCTTTCTTT
NA | TRBJ2-7 | TRBV16 | NA | CASRKSSEQYF | TGTGCCAGCAGGAAAAGCTCCGAGCAGTACTTC
NA | TRBJ2-1 | TRBV11-3 | NA | CASSFYRDEQFF | TGTGCCAGCAGCTTTTACAGGGATGAGCAGTTCTTC
NA | TRBJ1-2 | TRBV9 | TRBD1 | CASSGPGQGVGGYTF | TGTGCCAGCAGCGGGCCGGGACAGGGGGTTGGTGGCTACACCTTC
NA | TRBJ2-1 | TRBV5-8 | NA | CASSLSRSEQFF | TGTGCCAGCAGCTTGTCGCGGAGCGAGCAGTTCTTC
NA | TRBJ2-7 | TRBV9 | NA | CASSLYQTSNEQYF | TGTGCCAGCAGCCTGTATCAAACATCGAACGAGCAGTACTTC
once | TRBJ2-2 | TRBV30 | TRBD2 | CAWSRLADTGELFF | TGTGCCTGGAGTAGGCTAGCGGATACCGGGGAGCTGTTTTTT
NA | TRBJ2-7 | TRBV5-5 | TRBD2 | CASSLEPRDYLPSYEQYF | TGTGCCAGCAGCTTGGAGCCCCGGGACTACCTTCCATCCTACGAGCAGTACTTC
NA | TRBJ2-3 | TRBV6-5 | TRBD2 | CASRLAGTNTDTQYF | TGTGCCAGCAGGCTAGCGGGAACCAACACAGATACGCAGTATTTT
NA | TRBJ1-3 | TRBV6-1 | NA | CASSEALRSSGNTIYF | TGTGCCAGCAGTGAAGCGCTACGGAGCTCTGGAAACACCATATATTTT
NA | TRBJ2-5 | TRBV5-1 | TRBD2 | CASSYNSGSGETQYF | TGCGCCAGCAGCTACAATAGCGGGAGTGGGGAGACCCAGTACTTC
NA | TRBJ1-2 | TRBV27 | TRBD1 | CASSPQGSRRYGYTF | TGTGCCAGCTCGCCACAGGGGAGCCGGCGGTATGGCTACACCTTC
NA | TRBJ1-5 | TRBV27 | TRBD1 | CASGSLNRGGSNQPQHF | TGTGCCAGCGGTTCCCTCAACAGGGGGGGTAGCAATCAGCCCCAGCATTTT
NA | TRBJ2-7 | TRBV10-2 | NA | CASSLRTSEQYF | TGCGCCAGCAGTCTTCGGACGAGCGAGCAGTACTTC
NA | TRBJ2-4 | TRBV28 | NA | CASSLRQGLAKNIQYF | TGTGCCAGCAGTTTACGGCAGGGATTAGCCAAAAACATTCAGTACTTC
NA | TRBJ1-2 | TRBV19 | NA | CASIGKNDRFYGYTF | TGTGCCAGTATCGGCAAAAATGACAGATTCTATGGCTACACCTTC
NA | TRBJ1-3 | TRBV6-5 | NA | CASTWSPGNTIYF | TGTGCCAGCACGTGGTCGCCTGGAAACACCATATATTTT
NA | TRBJ2-5 | TRBV23-1 | NA | CASANVTGTQETQYF | TGCGCCAGCGCCAACGTGACAGGTACTCAAGAGACCCAGTACTTC
NA | TRBJ2-2 | TRBV7-9 | NA | CASSLAPADTGELFF | TGTGCCAGCAGCTTAGCGCCAGCCGACACCGGGGAGCTGTTTTTT
NA | TRBJ2-3 | TRBV7-9 | NA | CASSPRRADTDTQYF | TGTGCCAGCAGCCCCCGGCGAGCGGACACAGATACGCAGTATTTT
NA | TRBJ1-1 | TRBV7-9 | NA | CASSKSDSWGTEAFF | TGTGCCAGCAGCAAATCGGACAGTTGGGGCACTGAAGCTTTCTTT
NA | TRBJ2-1 | TRBV19 | NA | CATGGGWENNEQFF | TGTGCCACCGGCGGCGGATGGGAAAACAATGAGCAGTTCTTC
NA | TRBJ1-1 | TRBV11-2 | NA | CASSLSLGNTEAFF | TGTGCCAGCAGCTTAAGTTTGGGGAACACTGAAGCTTTCTTT
once | TRBJ2-1 | TRBV13 | NA | CASSYPSGSSYNEQFF | TGTGCCAGCAGCTACCCATCAGGGAGCTCCTACAATGAGCAGTTCTTC
NA | TRBJ2-5 | TRBV14 | NA | CASIFPRDEGETQYF | TGTGCCAGCATCTTCCCGCGGGATGAGGGGGAGACCCAGTACTTC
NA | TRBJ2-1 | TRBV9 | NA | CASSVGVSGHEQFF | TGTGCCAGCAGCGTAGGGGTTAGCGGCCATGAGCAGTTCTTC
NA | TRBJ2-5 | TRBV7-3 | NA | CASSPHGALQETQYF | TGTGCCAGCAGCCCCCACGGGGCCTTACAAGAGACCCAGTACTTC
NA | TRBJ2-3 | TRBV9 | TRBD2 | CASSVRLAGGVTDTQYF | TGTGCCAGCAGCGTTAGACTAGCGGGAGGAGTAACAGATACGCAGTATTTT
NA | TRBJ1-2 | TRBV28 | NA | CASSLDTSGYTF | TGTGCCAGCAGTTTAGACACATCTGGCTACACCTTC
NA | TRBJ2-5 | TRBV7-8 | TRBD2 | CASSLIKRDGETQYF | TGTGCCAGCAGCTTAATTAAGCGGGACGGAGAGACCCAGTACTTC